A selection of T cell receptor beta chains follows, all from one sample in a study of blood T cell repertoires in COVID-19. TCRdb's copy holds only in-frame clones and misses some; the assay was immunoSEQ multiplex PCR. Seen here are fewer than 200,000 clones, roughly 83% observed once, and the top ten hold around 4.8%. Sequenced input: PBMCs or T cells enriched from blood (not recorded which). These receptors all stem from a woman aged 45-59 years who had recovered from COVID-19. CDR3s include the opening cysteine and the closing phenylalanine or tryptophan. D genes are given only for firm matches. For some rows the clone size is stated as once, few or many, or as a class when expanded; others skip it.

CDR3 protein: CASSLGAGPLRITEAFF
CDR3 DNA: TGTGCCAGCAGTTTGGGGGCAGGGCCATTACGTATTACTGAAGCTTTCTTT
V gene: TRBV28
J gene: TRBJ1-1
clone size: -
D gene: -

CDR3 protein: CASSFRGTEAFF
CDR3 DNA: TGTGCCAGCAGTTTCAGGGGTACTGAAGCTTTCTTT
V gene: TRBV27
J gene: TRBJ1-1
clone size: once
D gene: -

CDR3 protein: CASSLSGTGDLTYGYTF
CDR3 DNA: TGCGCCAGCAGCCTTTCCGGGACAGGGGACTTGACCTATGGCTACACCTTC
V gene: TRBV4-1
J gene: TRBJ1-2
clone size: -
D gene: TRBD1

CDR3 protein: CATLSYARRTDTQYF
CDR3 DNA: TGTGCCACCCTATCATACGCCAGGCGCACAGATACGCAGTATTTT
V gene: TRBV28
J gene: TRBJ2-3
clone size: -
D gene: -

CDR3 protein: CASRGQTNTEAFF
CDR3 DNA: TGTGCCAGCAGGGGACAGACGAACACTGAAGCTTTCTTT
V gene: TRBV12-3/TRBV12-4
J gene: TRBJ1-1
clone size: -
D gene: TRBD1

CDR3 protein: CASSEGGREKLFF
CDR3 DNA: TGTGCCAGCAGTGAAGGGGGCCGGGAAAAACTGTTTTTT
V gene: TRBV6-1
J gene: TRBJ1-4
clone size: few
D gene: -

CDR3 protein: CASSLGTALRWTEAFF
CDR3 DNA: TGCGCCAGCAGCTTGGGGACAGCCCTCCGATGGACTGAAGCTTTCTTT
V gene: TRBV5-1
J gene: TRBJ1-1
clone size: -
D gene: -

CDR3 protein: CASSVGGGATNEKLFF
CDR3 DNA: TGTGCCAGCAGCGTAGGAGGGGGCGCAACTAATGAAAAACTGTTTTTT
V gene: TRBV9
J gene: TRBJ1-4
clone size: -
D gene: TRBD1

CDR3 protein: CASSLASSSGGASDTQYF
CDR3 DNA: TGTGCCAGCAGCTTAGCGTCCTCTAGCGGGGGGGCGTCAGATACGCAGTATTTT
V gene: TRBV7-2
J gene: TRBJ2-3
clone size: -
D gene: TRBD2

CDR3 protein: CASSQCGGF
CDR3 DNA: TGTGCCAGCAGCCAATGTGGGGGGTTT
V gene: TRBV3-1/TRBV3-2
J gene: TRBJ1-1
clone size: -
D gene: -

CDR3 protein: CASSFLDRGHTEAFF
CDR3 DNA: TGTGCCAGCAGTTTCCTCGACAGGGGGCATACTGAAGCTTTCTTT
V gene: TRBV28
J gene: TRBJ1-1
clone size: -
D gene: TRBD1

CDR3 protein: CASSSTAANYGYTF
CDR3 DNA: TGTGCCAGCAGTTCAACAGCCGCCAACTATGGCTACACCTTC
V gene: TRBV6-5
J gene: TRBJ1-2
clone size: -
D gene: -

CDR3 protein: CASNTDRGYEQFF
CDR3 DNA: TGTGCCAGCAACACGGACAGGGGTTATGAGCAGTTCTTC
V gene: TRBV6-6
J gene: TRBJ2-1
clone size: -
D gene: TRBD1

CDR3 protein: CASSLARPLGGGSGEQFF
CDR3 DNA: TGTGCCAGCAGCTTAGCGCGCCCCCTAGGTGGTGGGAGCGGTGAGCAGTTCTTC
V gene: TRBV7-9
J gene: TRBJ2-1
clone size: -
D gene: -

CDR3 protein: CASSRRTGEGYGYTF
CDR3 DNA: TGTGCCAGCAGCCGCCGGACAGGGGAGGGCTATGGCTACACCTTC
V gene: TRBV6-2/TRBV6-3
J gene: TRBJ1-2
clone size: -
D gene: TRBD1

CDR3 protein: CASSFDSPGQGGTIYF
CDR3 DNA: TGTGCCAGCAGCTTTGATTCTCCGGGACAGGGAGGCACCATATATTTT
V gene: TRBV3-1/TRBV3-2
J gene: TRBJ1-3
clone size: -
D gene: TRBD1

CDR3 protein: CASSPGDRATEAFF
CDR3 DNA: TGTGCCAGCAGCCCCGGCGACAGGGCCACTGAAGCTTTCTTT
V gene: TRBV28
J gene: TRBJ1-1
clone size: many
D gene: TRBD1

CDR3 protein: CASSIGTGLAEAFF
CDR3 DNA: TGTGCCAGTAGTATAGGGACAGGGCTTGCTGAAGCTTTCTTT
V gene: TRBV19
J gene: TRBJ1-1
clone size: -
D gene: TRBD1

CDR3 protein: CASLPGQGTDTQYF
CDR3 DNA: TGTGCCAGTCTTCCGGGACAGGGGACAGATACGCAGTATTTT
V gene: TRBV6-5
J gene: TRBJ2-3
clone size: -
D gene: TRBD1

CDR3 protein: CASSQAGGGETQYF
CDR3 DNA: TGTGCCAGCAGCCAAGCAGGGGGCGGGGAGACCCAGTACTTC
V gene: TRBV3-1/TRBV3-2
J gene: TRBJ2-5
clone size: -
D gene: TRBD1

CDR3 protein: CASSRGTSGGYEQFF
CDR3 DNA: TGTGCCAGTAGTAGGGGGACTAGCGGGGGCTATGAGCAGTTCTTC
V gene: TRBV19
J gene: TRBJ2-1
clone size: few
D gene: TRBD2

CDR3 protein: CASSTNYNSPLHF
CDR3 DNA: TGTGCCAGCAGTACAAACTATAATTCACCCCTCCACTTT
V gene: TRBV6-5
J gene: TRBJ1-6
clone size: -
D gene: -

CDR3 protein: CASIVHSSYNEQFF
CDR3 DNA: TGTGCCAGTATAGTCCATAGCTCCTACAATGAGCAGTTCTTC
V gene: TRBV19
J gene: TRBJ2-1
clone size: -
D gene: -

CDR3 protein: CASSFAGRDTEAFF
CDR3 DNA: TGTGCCAGCAGCTTTGCAGGGAGGGACACTGAAGCTTTCTTT
V gene: TRBV7-3
J gene: TRBJ1-1
clone size: -
D gene: -

CDR3 protein: CASIYVGSGVGELFF
CDR3 DNA: TGTGCCAGCATATACGTTGGGTCAGGGGTGGGGGAGCTGTTTTTT
V gene: TRBV28
J gene: TRBJ2-2
clone size: -
D gene: -

CDR3 protein: CAVSSGGGAHTQYF
CDR3 DNA: TGTGCCGTCTCATCGGGCGGGGGGGCCCATACGCAGTATTTT
V gene: TRBV5-4
J gene: TRBJ2-3
clone size: -
D gene: TRBD2

CDR3 protein: CASSLQENTEAFF
CDR3 DNA: TGTGCCAGCAGCTTGCAGGAGAACACTGAAGCTTTCTTT
V gene: TRBV5-4
J gene: TRBJ1-1
clone size: few
D gene: -

CDR3 protein: CASSSGTDGNTIYF
CDR3 DNA: TGTGCCAGCAGCTCCGGGACAGACGGAAACACCATATATTTT
V gene: TRBV3-1/TRBV3-2
J gene: TRBJ1-3
clone size: -
D gene: TRBD1

CDR3 protein: CATSSGAGNTIYF
CDR3 DNA: TGTGCCACCAGCAGCGGTGCCGGAAACACCATATATTTT
V gene: TRBV15
J gene: TRBJ1-3
clone size: -
D gene: -

CDR3 protein: CAISELSAVGTDTQYF
CDR3 DNA: TGTGCCATCAGTGAGCTCTCGGCCGTCGGGACAGATACGCAGTATTTT
V gene: TRBV10-3
J gene: TRBJ2-3
clone size: -
D gene: -

CDR3 protein: CASSLGAAANYGYTF
CDR3 DNA: TGTGCCAGCAGCTTGGGGGCAGCCGCTAACTATGGCTACACCTTC
V gene: TRBV5-4
J gene: TRBJ1-2
clone size: -
D gene: -

CDR3 protein: CASSVSGGRIPQHF
CDR3 DNA: TGCGCCAGCAGCGTCTCGGGGGGAAGAATTCCCCAGCATTTT
V gene: TRBV5-1
J gene: TRBJ1-5
clone size: -
D gene: -

CDR3 protein: CASSPGQGLYGYTF
CDR3 DNA: TGTGCCAGCAGCCCGGGACAGGGGTTATATGGCTACACCTTC
V gene: TRBV3-1/TRBV3-2
J gene: TRBJ1-2
clone size: few
D gene: TRBD1

CDR3 protein: CASSFQVNSPLHF
CDR3 DNA: TGTGCCAGCAGCTTCCAGGTTAATTCACCCCTCCACTTT
V gene: TRBV5-8
J gene: TRBJ1-6
clone size: -
D gene: -

CDR3 protein: CATRFEISSYNEQFF
CDR3 DNA: TGCGCCACCCGGTTCGAGATTAGCTCCTACAATGAGCAGTTCTTC
V gene: TRBV5-1
J gene: TRBJ2-1
clone size: -
D gene: -

CDR3 protein: CASSQDRGYGYTF
CDR3 DNA: TGCGCCAGCAGCCAAGACAGGGGATATGGCTACACCTTC
V gene: TRBV4-1
J gene: TRBJ1-2
clone size: few
D gene: -

CDR3 protein: CASSLQAYGYTF
CDR3 DNA: TGTGCCAGCAGCTTACAGGCCTATGGCTACACCTTC
V gene: TRBV28
J gene: TRBJ1-2
clone size: -
D gene: -